This is a list of T cell receptor beta chains from one sample in a study of cytomegalovirus exposure and HLA in healthy donors. Generated by immunoSEQ multiplex PCR, the TCRdb table keeps only in-frame clones and is missing some. The table records under 200,000 clones, roughly 80% of them present only once. Sequenced material: PBMCs. The receptors were sampled from a man aged 25-45 years in good health and CMV-seronegative. CDR3s include the opening cysteine and the closing phenylalanine or tryptophan. Fields, in order: D gene, J gene, clone size, V gene, CDR3 protein, CDR3 DNA. D genes are given only for firm matches. Some rows have no size entry. The others give once, few or many, or a class for an expanded clone.

TRBD1	TRBJ2-7	.	TRBV7-9	CASSFTGGNSEQYF	TGTGCCAGCAGCTTCACAGGGGGAAACTCCGAGCAGTACTTC
.	TRBJ1-5	.	TRBV7-3	CASSLTGPGGHHQPQHF	TGTGCCAGCAGCTTAACTGGACCGGGAGGACACCATCAGCCCCAGCATTTT
TRBD1	TRBJ2-5	.	TRBV28	CASSLWTGVAQETQYF	TGTGCCAGCAGTTTGTGGACAGGGGTAGCCCAAGAGACCCAGTACTTC
.	TRBJ2-7	.	TRBV7-9	CASSLPSPYDEQYF	TGTGCCAGCAGCTTACCTAGCCCCTACGACGAGCAGTACTTC
.	TRBJ2-7	once	TRBV7-2	CASSLGRQTYEQYF	TGTGCCAGCAGCTTAGGGAGGCAAACCTACGAGCAGTACTTC
TRBD2	TRBJ2-7	.	TRBV19	CASSIWTSAGHEQYF	TGTGCCAGTAGTATCTGGACTAGCGCGGGCCACGAGCAGTACTTC
.	TRBJ2-3	.	TRBV25-1	CASSEYSLTDTQYF	TGTGCCAGCAGTGAATATTCTTTAACAGATACGCAGTATTTT
TRBD2	TRBJ2-7	.	TRBV27	CASSLGLAGGSYEQYF	TGTGCCAGCAGTTTAGGACTAGCGGGAGGTTCCTACGAGCAGTACTTC
TRBD2	TRBJ2-7	once	TRBV28	CASSSPSGSLTYEQYF	TGTGCCAGCAGTTCCCCTAGCGGGAGTCTCACCTACGAGCAGTACTTC
TRBD2	TRBJ2-7	.	TRBV2	CASSVRAGGEQYF	TGTGCCAGCAGTGTGAGGGCGGGGGGGGAGCAGTACTTC
.	TRBJ1-4	.	TRBV6-1	CASSAGGQGRGEKLFF	TGTGCCAGCAGTGCCGGGGGGCAGGGGAGAGGTGAAAAACTGTTTTTT
TRBD1	TRBJ2-2	once	TRBV30	CASLTGAGPGELFF	TGTGCCTCTTTGACAGGGGCTGGACCCGGGGAGCTGTTTTTT
TRBD2	TRBJ2-1	.	TRBV4-3	CASSQDPHRASGYNEQFF	TGCGCCAGCAGCCAAGACCCTCACCGGGCTAGCGGCTACAATGAGCAGTTCTTC
TRBD2	TRBJ2-1	.	TRBV19	CASSRGDRGDYNEQFF	TGTGCCAGTAGTAGGGGGGACCGGGGGGATTACAATGAGCAGTTCTTC
TRBD1	TRBJ2-1	.	TRBV5-1	CASSFASDRAYNEQFF	TGCGCCAGCAGCTTTGCCTCGGACAGGGCTTACAATGAGCAGTTCTTC
TRBD1	TRBJ2-5	.	TRBV7-7	CASSLGSGGQGAETQYF	TGTGCTAGCAGCTTAGGGAGTGGAGGACAGGGGGCAGAGACCCAGTACTTC
TRBD2	TRBJ2-7	once	TRBV28	CASTRSGGSYEQYF	TGTGCCAGCACCCGTAGCGGGGGCTCCTACGAGCAGTACTTC
.	TRBJ2-5	.	TRBV25-1	CASSGTQVVKTQYF	TGTGCCAGCAGTGGGACTCAGGTTGTGAAGACCCAGTACTTC
TRBD1	TRBJ2-1	.	TRBV13	CASSGEPGQGSHNEQFF	TGTGCCAGCAGCGGAGAGCCGGGACAGGGAAGTCACAATGAGCAGTTCTTC
TRBD1	TRBJ1-3	few	TRBV11-2	CASSSTGGSGNTIYF	TGTGCCAGCAGCTCCACAGGGGGCTCTGGAAACACCATATATTTT
.	TRBJ1-1	.	TRBV25-1	CASRGGWLKSTEAFF	TGTGCCAGCCGGGGGGGGTGGCTCAAATCCACTGAAGCTTTCTTT
TRBD1	TRBJ1-1	once	TRBV5-1	CASTNRGNTEAFF	TGCGCCAGCACCAACAGGGGGAACACTGAAGCTTTCTTT
.	TRBJ1-4	.	TRBV27	CASSLRARGTNEKLFF	TGTGCCAGCAGTTTAAGGGCAAGGGGAACTAATGAAAAACTGTTTTTT
TRBD2	TRBJ2-1	.	TRBV10-3	CAIQGTSGSHYNEQFF	TGTGCCATCCAAGGGACTAGCGGGAGCCACTACAATGAGCAGTTCTTC
TRBD2	TRBJ2-3	.	TRBV9	CASSYRTSGRPDTQYF	TGTGCCAGCAGCTACCGGACTAGCGGGAGACCAGATACGCAGTATTTT
.	TRBJ2-7	.	TRBV9	CASSVVGGGGEQYF	TGTGCCAGCAGCGTAGTAGGGGGAGGGGGTGAGCAGTACTTC
TRBD2	TRBJ2-1	few	TRBV7-2	CASAPLGLAGGDNEQFF	TGTGCCAGCGCCCCCCTGGGACTAGCGGGGGGTGACAATGAGCAGTTCTTC
TRBD1	TRBJ2-7	.	TRBV5-1	CASRTGTGDYEQYF	TGCGCCAGCAGAACCGGGACAGGGGACTACGAGCAGTACTTC
.	TRBJ2-7	.	TRBV6-6	CASSYSSSYEQYF	TGTGCCAGCAGTTATTCTAGCTCCTACGAGCAGTACTTC